Presented here are 16 T cell receptor beta chains from one specimen sequenced in a study of Tregs in tolerant kidney transplant recipients. TCRdb's table, derived via immunoSEQ multiplex PCR, lists solely in-frame clones and lacks some. The sample holds about 30,000 clones. This specimen was CD8+ T cells from blood, taken before the transplant. The receptors here all came from a human donor who received a combined kidney and bone marrow transplant.

Points on this clone: With the read ending 3 residues before the CDR3 end, the germline J gene is used to fill in that end. The chain recombines TRBV7-6 with TRBJ2-1; 8 positions agree with TRBD2. The CDR3 totals 13 residues. Trimming cost V 4 bases and J 5 bases; bases outside gene matches: 1. Germline V gene data show CDR1 as SGHVS and CDR2 as FNYEAQ. The CDR3 region is CASSWRGDNEQFF. The CDR3 bases that were read are TGTGCCAGCAGCTGGCGGGGGGACAATGAG.

As for this clone: The CDR3 end is not reached by the read, which stops 3 residues before it; the germline J gene fills it in. V and J are TRBV11-2 and TRBJ2-1; a possible D gene is TRBD2 (5 bases). From germline, CDR1 is SGHAT and CDR2 FQNNGV. The CDR3 covers 14 residues. Deletions cut 4 bases from V and 4 bases from J, with 11 bases between. The part of the CDR3 DNA that was read is TGTGCCAGCAGCTCGGACCCGGGGTACAATGAG. Encoded protein: CASSSDPGYNE. The entire CDR3 protein is CASSSDPGYNEQFF.

Note on this clone: From the germline J gene comes the end of the CDR3, since the read stops 3 residues before it. The rearrangement uses TRBV6-2 or TRBV6-3 and TRBJ2-3, with D unclear. The CDR3 sequence is 15 residues long. The germline V gene has CDR1 MNHEY and CDR2 SVGEGT. V was pared by 3 bases and J by 0 bases, with 10 bases between. Here the CDR3 reads CASSYDKFSTDTQYF. The CDR3 DNA, read in part, is TGTGCCAGCAGTTATGACAAGTTTAGCACAGATACG.

As for this clone: The read is 3 residues too short to cover the CDR3 end, so that end is filled in from the germline J gene. The chain has TRBV5-1 and TRBJ1-1, with 12 bases lining up with TRBD1. Germline CDR1 reads SGHRS; CDR2 reads YFSETQ. The junction had 9 bases not matched to a gene; V was cut back by 4 bases and J by 5 bases. This CDR3 contains 16 residues. The chain's CDR3 is CASSLEGQGAGTEAFF. The part of the CDR3 DNA that was read is TGCGCCAGCAGCCTGGAGGGACAGGGGGCCGGGACTGAA.

Comments on this clone: Coverage ceases 3 residues before the CDR3 finishes, and the germline J gene fills in the end. J is TRBJ2-7 and V is TRBV28; 9 nucleotides match TRBD2. Germline CDR1 reads MDHEN; CDR2 reads SYDVKM. With V trimmed by 5 bases and J by 2 bases, 1 base remained unmatched. The CDR3 consists of 13 residues. This CDR3 is CASSPSGTYEQYF. The part of the CDR3 DNA that was read is TGTGCCAGCAGTCCTAGCGGGACCTACGAG.

As concerns this clone: The read stops 3 residues short of the end of the CDR3; the missing end is completed from the germline J gene. The rearrangement links TRBV6-2 or TRBV6-3 to TRBJ2-1, with 10 bases lining up with TRBD1. Germline V gene sequence: CDR1 MNHEY, CDR2 SVGEGT. This CDR3 has 15 residues. J was trimmed by 4 bases and V by 2 bases; bases with no gene match: 2. The CDR3 reads CASSYRTGGYNEQFF. The DNA read from the CDR3 is TGTGCCAGCAGTTACCGGACAGGGGGGTACAATGAG.

Comment on this clone: Read data end 3 residues before the CDR3 end; the end is taken from the germline J gene. This sequence joins TRBV30 and TRBJ2-7; D remains ambiguous. Trimming shortened V by 0 bases and J by 4 bases, and 4 bases separated the two germline ends. Per the germline V gene, CDR1 is GTSNPN and CDR2 is SVGIG (reference sequence). This CDR3 has 11 residues. The CDR3 bases that were read are TGTGCCTGGAGTGTACAGTACGAG. Translating it yields CAWSVQYE. The complete CDR3 sequence is CAWSVQYEQYF.

About this clone itself: The CDR3 extends 3 residues past the end of the read, so its final part is completed from the germline J gene. V usage is TRBV5-4 and J usage is TRBJ2-5; D is possibly TRBD1 (6 bases). Germline lookup yields CDR1 SGHNT and CDR2 YYREEE (reference sequence). CDR3 length: 14 residues. The V and J ends lost 5 bases and 5 bases respectively, with 16 bases between them. CDR3 residues: CASRPEQGEETQYF. The sequenced part of the CDR3 DNA is TGTGCCAGCAGACCCGAACAGGGCGAGGAGACC.

About this clone itself: From the germline J gene comes the end of the CDR3, since the read stops 3 residues before it. The chain is built from TRBV7-2 and TRBJ2-1; TRBD2 agrees at 8 bases. The CDR3 runs to 17 residues. V shed 0 bases, J shed 9 bases, and the junction held 13 bases outside the gene matches. Germline V CDR1 and CDR2: SGHTA, FQGNSA. The covered CDR3 bases are TGTGCCAGCAGCTTAGCCCCCGGTAGCGGGACGTTTGTTGAG. This translates into CASSLAPGSGTFVE. The full CDR3 is CASSLAPGSGTFVEQFF.

Regarding this clone: The sequence runs out 3 residues before the end of the CDR3; the remainder is reconstructed from the germline J gene. The chain links TRBV18 to TRBJ1-2; 9 positions match TRBD1. The V segment lost 3 bases and the J segment 6 bases; nucleotides outside the gene matches: 8. CDR3 length: 15 residues. Germline loops: CDR1 KGHSH, CDR2 LQKENI. Partial CDR3 DNA: TGTGCCAGCTCACCCCGACAGGGGGTCCTCGATGGC. This gives the protein CASSPRQGVLDG. From start to end, the CDR3 is CASSPRQGVLDGYTF.

As for this clone: The sequenced fragment ends 3 residues before the CDR3 boundary, so the rest is inferred from the germline J gene. This rearrangement joins TRBV6-1 to TRBJ2-2, with TRBD1 matching over 9 bases. The ends lost 2 bases at V and 4 bases at J; junction bases unmatched: 5. In germline, CDR1 is MNHNS, CDR2 SASEGT. The CDR3 is 16 amino acids. The CDR3: CASSEWTGVITGELFF. CDR3 DNA (partial): TGTGCCAGCAGTGAATGGACAGGGGTAATCACCGGGGAG.

This clone registers medium-sized by frequency. The read gets to within 3 residues of the CDR3 end, and the germline J gene fills in the rest. The chain couples TRBV13 to TRBJ2-5; 7 nucleotides align to TRBD1. The germline V gene encodes CDR1 PRHDT and CDR2 FYEKMQ (reference sequence). The CDR3 contains 14 residues. With V trimmed by 3 bases and J by 4 bases, 5 bases remained unmatched. The chain's CDR3 is CASSLGQLTETQYF. Partial CDR3 DNA: TGTGCCAGCAGCTTGGGACAGCTAACAGAGACC.

In regard to this clone: From the germline J gene comes the end of the CDR3, since the read stops 3 residues before it. V and J are TRBV6-2 or TRBV6-3 and TRBJ2-7; D unresolved. Germline V gene data show CDR1 as MNHEY and CDR2 as SVGEGT. Trimming removed 4 bases from V and 2 bases from J, with 15 bases in between. The CDR3 has 15 amino acids. The CDR3 loop reads CASSSLTDIPYEQYF. The CDR3 bases that were read are TGTGCCAGCAGTTCCCTAACCGACATTCCCTACGAG.

With regard to this clone: The CDR3 end lies 3 residues beyond the end of the read and is filled in from the germline J gene. The chain uses TRBV7-8 and TRBJ2-2; 7 positions agree with TRBD2. CDR1 and CDR2 (germline): SGHVS, FQNEAQ. V gave up 4 bases and J gave up 1 base; unmatched junction bases: 3. The CDR3 sequence is 15 residues long. The CDR3 protein is CASSSQRENTGELFF. The sequenced part of the CDR3 DNA is TGTGCCAGCAGCTCGCAGCGGGAGAACACCGGGGAG.

A word on this clone: The read terminates 3 residues before the CDR3 end, so the remaining end is supplied by the germline J gene. The rearrangement joins TRBV6-1 to TRBJ2-1, with D maybe TRBD2 (6 bases). This CDR3 spans 11 amino acids. Trimming took off 3 bases at V and 9 bases at J, with 6 bases between the two ends. The V gene's germline CDR1 is MNHNS and CDR2 SASEGT. The CDR3 loop is CASSDGGEQFF. Incomplete CDR3 DNA: TGTGCCAGCAGTGACGGGGGTGAG.

As regards this clone: The observed sequence ends 3 residues before the CDR3 terminus, with the missing tail filled in from the germline J gene. The V and J genes are TRBV20-1 and TRBJ2-3, with TRBD1 matching 11 bases. V was clipped by 5 bases and J by 4 bases; unmatched bases: 11. The CDR3 has 16 amino acids. The germline V gene encodes CDR1 DFQATT and CDR2 SNEGSKA (reference sequence). CDR3 loop: CSARPYPGQGADTQYF. CDR3 bases read: TGCAGTGCTCGCCCTTATCCGGGACAGGGGGCAGATACG.